Shown below are 21 T cell receptor beta chains from a single sample sequenced in a study of T cell repertoires in cytomegalovirus infection. No antigens are known for them. One entry per CDR3 protein results from TCRdb running MiXCR on the reads. The sample lists hundreds of thousands of distinct CDR3 sequences; 33% were seen once. This material consisted of cultured PBMCs, taken from culture after CMV antigen stimulation. The receptors come from a human donor in good health (CMV status not recorded). Some clones in this sample may be carry-over from other donors' samples.

The chain uses TRBV7-2 and TRBJ2-3; unclear D gene. CDR1 SGHTA and CDR2 FQGNSA come from the germline V gene. The CDR3 sequence is 14 residues long. The germline V and J ends were trimmed by 3 bases and 3 bases, with 10 bases remaining between them. For the CDR3, the DNA is TGTGCCAGCAGCTTGCAATACTTAACAGATACGCAGTATTTT. Translating gives CASSLQYLTDTQYF.

This chain connects TRBV7-2 to TRBJ2-1; D not certain. Trimming left V 5 bases short and J 3 bases short, with 14 bases between. The V gene's germline CDR1 is SGHTA and CDR2 FQGNSA. The length of the CDR3 is 15 residues. DNA for the CDR3: TGTGCCAGCAGCCCAACTGTAGGCGTCTACAATGAGCAGTTCTTC. Encoded protein: CASSPTVGVYNEQFF.

This clonotype was seen a single time. The junction departs from germline at one end; a sequencing error may be responsible. Written as DNA, the CDR3 is TGCGCCAGCAGTGAAGCGGGAGACCCCAGAATCTTC. As protein: CASSEAGDPRIF. The V call is TRBV10-1, the J call TRBJ2-1, with TRBD2 matching 8 bases. This CDR3 has 12 residues. Germline V gene data show CDR1 as WNHNN and CDR2 as SYGVQD (reference sequence).

This clonotype was observed a handful of times. The chain combines TRBV7-6 with TRBJ1-5; D may be TRBD1 (5 bases). V was clipped by 5 bases and J by 3 bases, with 14 bases between them. The CDR3 loop spans 15 amino acids. Germline V lookup: CDR1 SGHVS, CDR2 FNYEAQ. The DNA of the CDR3 is TGTGCCAGCAGCCAAAGTGACAGTTCCAATCAGCCCCAGCATTTT. Translation: CASSQSDSSNQPQHF. The entire variable domain, with the rest obtained from reference TRBV7-6 and TRBJ1-5, is as follows: GAGVSQSPRYKVTKRGQDVALRCDPISGHVSLYWYRQALGQGPEFLTYFNYEAQQDKSGLPNDRFSAERPEGSISTLTIQRTEQRDSAMYRCASSQSDSSNQPQHFGDGTRLSIL.

Only a few counts were recorded for this clonotype. The CDR3 sequence is CATSRDWAGDNYGYTF. DNA of the CDR3: TGTGCCACCAGCAGAGATTGGGCAGGGGATAACTATGGCTACACCTTC. The chain is built from TRBV15 and TRBJ1-2; a weak D match, TRBD1 (6 bases). The CDR3 is made up of 16 amino acids. The V gene lost 0 bases and the J gene lost 1 base, with 12 bases spanning the gap. CDR1 LNHNV and CDR2 YYDKDF come from the germline V gene (reference sequence).

This clonotype appeared a few times. The V call is TRBV3-1, the J call TRBJ2-5; possible D gene TRBD1, 6 bases. CDR3 length equals 14 residues. Trimming removed 6 bases from V and 2 bases from J, with 13 bases in between. Germline-derived CDR1 and CDR2 are LGHDT and YNNKEL (reference sequence). CDR3 nucleotides: TGTGCCAGCAGGTACCAGGGGACACAAGAGACCCAGTACTTC. It is translated as CASRYQGTQETQYF.

V gene TRBV28 combines with J gene TRBJ1-5; weak D call: TRBD1 (6 bases). V lost 5 bases and J lost 4, with 15 bases in between. Per germline, CDR1 MDHEN and CDR2 SYDVKM. CDR3 size: 15 residues. The CDR3 reads CASSTRTATNQPQHF. DNA of the CDR3: TGTGCCAGCAGTACTAGGACAGCCACAAATCAGCCCCAGCATTTT.

The rearrangement uses TRBV6-6 and TRBJ2-5; no clear D gene. CDR1 is MNHNY and CDR2 is SVGAGI in the germline V gene (reference sequence). Trimming took 0 bases from V and 1 from J, leaving 3 bases between them. The CDR3 runs 13 residues. In nucleotides, the CDR3 is TGTGCCAGCAGTTACTCGGTCCAAGAGACCCAGTACTTC. Translated, it gives CASSYSVQETQYF.

This clonotype showed up just a few times. V usage is TRBV20-1 and J usage is TRBJ2-7, with a possible D match to TRBD2 (5 bases). The CDR3 is made up of 17 amino acids. Germline CDR1 and CDR2: DFQATT and SNEGSKA (reference sequence). Trimming pared 3 bases from V and 3 bases from J, leaving 24 bases between. The CDR3 DNA follows: TGCAGTGCTAGTCGGAGGAGGTTGGGAGTCCCCGGCTACGAGCAGTACTTC. It specifies CSASRRRLGVPGYEQYF.

This chain joins TRBV28 and TRBJ2-1, with 11 bases aligning to TRBD2. Germline V gene data show CDR1 as MDHEN and CDR2 as SYDVKM. The CDR3 loop spans 15 amino acids. The V gene end was trimmed by 4 bases and the J gene end by 8 bases; junction bases not matched to a gene: 7. The CDR3 nucleotides are TGTGCCAGCAGTTCCCATAGCGGGAGGGTACATGAGCAGTTCTTC. It specifies CASSSHSGRVHEQFF.

This clonotype has only a few counts. V and J are TRBV12-3 or TRBV12-4 and TRBJ1-5; 7 nucleotides agree with TRBD1. Trimming cost V 7 bases and J 7 bases; bases outside gene matches: 7. The CDR3 loop spans 13 amino acids. Here the CDR3 reads CASNTGVGQPQHF. Here the CDR3 DNA reads TGTGCCAGCAATACAGGGGTTGGCCAGCCCCAGCATTTT.

This clonotype came up a few times. V and J are TRBV4-2 and TRBJ2-3, with D unclear. V gave up 3 bases and J gave up 4 bases, with 17 bases separating them. There are 16 residues in the CDR3. Germline CDR1 LGHNA, CDR2 YNFKEQ. The CDR3 region has the DNA TGTGCCAGCAGCCACCCTACCCAAGGACGGGCAGATACGCAGTATTTT. Encoded protein: CASSHPTQGRADTQYF.

This chain connects TRBV6-5 to TRBJ2-3; 8 bases align to TRBD2. This CDR3 has 18 residues. The V segment lost 2 bases and the J segment 4 bases; nucleotides outside the gene matches: 14. Germline loops: CDR1 MNHEY, CDR2 SVGAGI. CDR3: CASSYSGAGAGFSDTQYF. The DNA for the CDR3 is TGTGCCAGCAGTTACAGTGGAGCGGGGGCGGGGTTCTCAGATACGCAGTATTTT.

This clonotype has a handful of counts. The V call is TRBV28, the J call TRBJ1-5, with a weak D call TRBD1 (5 bases). The CDR3 extends over 12 amino acids. The germline gives CDR1 MDHEN, CDR2 SYDVKM. The germline V and J ends were trimmed by 6 bases and 9 bases, with 12 bases remaining between them. The CDR3: CASSDLQAPQHF. Written as DNA, the CDR3 is TGTGCCAGCAGCGACCTACAGGCGCCCCAGCATTTT.

This sequence joins TRBV7-2 and TRBJ2-7; D call uncertain. Germline V lookup: CDR1 SGHTA, CDR2 FQGNSA. The CDR3 loop spans 13 amino acids. With 5 bases removed from V and 3 bases from J, the gap between germline ends came to 11 bases. For the CDR3, the DNA is TGTGCCAGCAGCGCAGGTAACCGCTACGAGCAGTACGTC. It yields the protein CASSAGNRYEQYV.

Written as DNA, the CDR3 is TGTGCCAGCAGCCTTCGGGGAGTCTCAGATACGCAGTATTTT. This gives the protein CASSLRGVSDTQYF. The V call is TRBV12-3 or TRBV12-4, the J call TRBJ2-3; D perhaps matches TRBD2 (5 bases). V gave up 6 bases and J gave up 4 bases, with 14 bases separating them. This CDR3 is 14 amino acids long.

This clonotype was detected ten times or more. V gene TRBV7-8 combines with J gene TRBJ2-4; unclear D gene. The germline V gene has CDR1 SGHVS and CDR2 FQNEAQ. The CDR3 has 14 amino acids. Trimming removed 1 base from V and 4 bases from J, with 8 bases in between. The CDR3 nucleotides are TGTGCCAGCAGCTTAGATCGTCAGAAAAACATTCAGTACTTC. It encodes CASSLDRQKNIQYF.

This clonotype was seen a handful of times. CDR3 sequence reads: CASRPGFGSNQPQHF. DNA of the CDR3: TGTGCCAGCAGGCCAGGCTTTGGCAGCAATCAGCCCCAGCATTTT. The genes are TRBV28 and TRBJ1-5; D unresolved. Germline CDR1 MDHEN, CDR2 SYDVKM. The CDR3 extends over 15 amino acids. Trimming stripped 6 bases from V and 1 base from J, with 13 bases between.

This clonotype was seen a single time. The V gene is TRBV6-1, the J gene TRBJ2-7; 7 bases match TRBD1. The germline V gene encodes CDR1 MNHNS and CDR2 SASEGT. Trimming at V came to 5 bases and at J to 4 bases, leaving 8 bases not matched to a gene. The length of the CDR3 is 14 residues. CDR3 loop: CASSHSRDRYEQYF. The CDR3 DNA reads as TGTGCCAGCAGTCACTCTCGGGACAGATACGAGCAGTACTTC.

This chain joins TRBV7-9 and TRBJ2-1; D gene uncertain. The germline gives CDR1 SEHNR, CDR2 FQNEAQ (reference sequence). The CDR3 is 13 amino acids. Deletions cut 7 bases from V and 8 bases from J, with 15 bases between. The CDR3 DNA is TGTGCCAGCACGGAAAGAAATGTTGATGAGCAGTTCTTC. Protein product: CASTERNVDEQFF.

This rearrangement joins TRBV28 to TRBJ2-7; no reliable D call. From germline, CDR1 is MDHEN and CDR2 SYDVKM. V lost 6 bases to trimming and J lost 7 bases, with 25 bases between them. CDR3 length: 16 residues. CDR3 amino acids: CASRNRADASIREQYF. As DNA, the CDR3 is TGTGCCAGCAGAAACCGCGCGGACGCCAGCATCCGGGAGCAGTACTTC.